The 18 T cell receptor beta chains below all came from one sample that was sequenced in a study of CD8+CD57+ T cells in acquired aplastic anemia. Genomic DNA was employed as the template in profiling TCR beta VDJ and CDR3. TCRdb re-derived calls from the reads in MiXCR, one entry per CDR3 protein. The sample carries tens of thousands of distinct CDR3 sequences, roughly 58% recorded once. The material sequenced was sorted CD4+, CD8+, or CD8+CD57+ T cells (not recorded which) from PBMCs. The receptors were gathered from a human donor in good health, serving as a control.

Remarks on this clonotype: Since a much larger clone is just one base distant, this may be a read error. V usage is TRBV6-1 and J usage is TRBJ2-6; D tentatively reads TRBD1 or TRBD2 (6 bases each). Germline-derived CDR1 and CDR2 are MNHNS and SASEGT. The CDR3 contains 15 residues. The DNA of the CDR3 is TGTGCCGGCAGTGGGGGGACACCTGGGGCCAACGTCCTGACTTTC. It is translated as CAGSGGTPGANVLTF.

V and J are TRBV16 and TRBJ1-1, with no clear D. Germline V CDR1 and CDR2: KGHSY, FQNENV. Trimming took off 2 bases at V and 3 bases at J, with 13 bases between the two ends. The CDR3 is made up of 15 amino acids. CDR3 coding DNA: TGTGCCAGCAGCCAACCCGACCAGAGGTACACTGAAGCTTTCTTT. It specifies CASSQPDQRYTEAFF.

This sequence joins TRBV15 and TRBJ1-2; TRBD1 is a possible D gene (5 bases). The germline V gene encodes CDR1 LNHNV and CDR2 YYDKDF (reference sequence). V was pared by 1 base and J by 0 bases, with 12 bases between. The length of the CDR3 is 16 residues. Here the CDR3 DNA reads TGTGCCACCAGCAGAGGGGACCTTGTAACTAACTATGGCTACACCTTC. Its translation is CATSRGDLVTNYGYTF. The full variable domain, completed using reference TRBV15 and TRBJ1-2, is DAMVIQNPRYQVTQFGKPVTLSCSQTLNHNVMYWYQQKSSQAPKLLFHYYDKDFNNEADTPDNFQSRRPNTSFCFLDIRSPGLGDTAMYLCATSRGDLVTNYGYTFGSGTRLTVV.

The gene calls are TRBV14 and TRBJ2-7; no clear D gene. With 5 bases removed from V and 7 bases from J, the gap between germline ends came to 18 bases. Germline values: CDR1 SGHDN, CDR2 FVKESK. The CDR3 runs 14 residues. This chain's CDR3 is CASSVESRPQEQYF. In nucleotides, the CDR3 is TGTGCCAGCAGCGTTGAATCGCGACCTCAGGAGCAGTACTTC.

This chain uses TRBV2 with TRBJ1-5; 7 positions agree with TRBD1. This CDR3 region has 13 residues. Germline lookup yields CDR1 SNHLY and CDR2 FYNNEI. Trimming cost V 7 bases and J 4 bases; bases outside gene matches: 4. CDR3 amino acids: CASNPQGNQPQHF. The CDR3 coding sequence is TGTGCCAGCAACCCACAGGGGAATCAGCCCCAGCATTTT.

This chain joins TRBV10-2 and TRBJ1-2; no clear D. With 6 bases removed from V and 6 bases from J, the gap between germline ends came to 14 bases. CDR1 and CDR2 from the germline V gene are WSHSY and SAAADI. This CDR3 is 13 amino acids long. Here the CDR3 DNA reads TGCGCCAGCAGGTACACAGAAAGAGATGGCTACACCTTC. Translating gives CASRYTERDGYTF.

The rearrangement uses TRBV10-2 and TRBJ2-5; tentative D call: TRBD2 (6 bases). The CDR3 runs to 16 residues. CDR1 and CDR2 (germline): WSHSY, SAAADI. The V end was cut by 8 bases, the J end by 4 bases, with 23 bases between. In nucleotides, the CDR3 is TGCGCCAGCGATGGAGGGCCTGAGTCCGTTCGAGAGACCCAGTACTTC. Its translation: CASDGGPESVRETQYF.

This clonotype was recorded at least ten times. The rearrangement links TRBV5-5 to TRBJ1-1; D gene unclear. V lost 0 bases and J lost 4, with 13 bases in between. CDR3 size: 15 residues. Germline V lookup: CDR1 SGHKS, CDR2 YYEKEE (reference sequence). The CDR3 loop reads CASSLGSEYRTEAFF. The DNA for the CDR3 is TGTGCCAGCAGCTTGGGAAGCGAGTACCGCACTGAAGCTTTCTTT.

The chain is built from TRBV2 and TRBJ2-2; tentative D call: TRBD1 (6 bases). Germline V CDR1 and CDR2: SNHLY, FYNNEI. The ends were cut back, 8 bases at V and 0 bases at J, with 10 bases in the middle. This CDR3 has 14 amino acids. In DNA form, the CDR3 reads TGTGCCAGCGTTTGGGGGCCGAACACCGGGGAGCTGTTTTTT. Translating gives CASVWGPNTGELFF.

This clonotype came up many times. The chain combines TRBV20-1 with TRBJ1-6; perhaps TRBD1 as D (5 bases). Per the germline V gene, CDR1 is DFQATT and CDR2 is SNEGSKA (reference sequence). The CDR3 totals 16 residues. Between the trimmed V and J ends, which lost 6 bases and 1 base, there was a span of 16 bases. In DNA, the CDR3 is TGCAGTGCAATCGCCGCCCAGGGTTCCTATAATTCACCCCTCCACTTT. Amino acids: CSAIAAQGSYNSPLHF.

This clonotype is termed medium-sized. The chain recombines TRBV10-1 with TRBJ2-7, with 7 bases lining up with TRBD2. This CDR3 region has 14 residues. V lost 6 bases to trimming and J lost 7 bases; unmatched junction nucleotides: 12. Germline-derived CDR1 and CDR2 are WNHNN and SYGVQD (reference sequence). The CDR3 here is CASSAGTIGGEQYF. CDR3 DNA sequence: TGCGCCAGCAGCGCCGGGACTATTGGGGGAGAGCAGTACTTC.

This chain links TRBV7-3 with TRBJ2-1; 7 bases agree with TRBD2. The length of the CDR3 is 15 residues. V shed 4 bases and J 5 bases; nucleotides not matched to a gene: 8. Germline V gene lookup returns CDR1 SGHTA and CDR2 FQGTGA. The chain's CDR3 is CASSSSGGGNNEQFF. The DNA for the CDR3 is TGTGCCAGCAGCTCCTCCGGGGGAGGGAACAATGAGCAGTTCTTC.

By share of the sample, this clonotype is medium-sized. The chain couples TRBV7-9 to TRBJ2-5, with unresolved D. V gave up 1 base and J gave up 7 bases, with 4 bases separating them. This CDR3 has 11 residues. Germline loops: CDR1 SEHNR, CDR2 FQNEAQ (reference sequence). CDR3 sequence: CASSLEVTQYF. In nucleotides, the CDR3 is TGTGCCAGCAGCTTAGAGGTGACCCAGTACTTC.

The chain couples TRBV29-1 to TRBJ1-2, with D perhaps TRBD1 (6 bases). Germline CDR1 is SQVTM and CDR2 is ANQGSEA. This CDR3 is built from 12 residues. Deletions cut 7 bases from V and 2 bases from J, with 11 bases between. CDR3: CSGTETNYGYTF. DNA of the CDR3: TGCAGCGGGACAGAAACGAACTATGGCTACACCTTC.

At least ten counts were recorded for this clonotype. The chain recombines TRBV5-1 with TRBJ1-4; a possible D gene is TRBD1 (5 bases). The CDR3 has 13 amino acids. The germline V gene has CDR1 SGHRS and CDR2 YFSETQ. V was pared by 7 bases and J by 8 bases, with 15 bases between. DNA of the CDR3: TGCGCCAGCCGCACCGGGACGAGAGAAAAACTGTTTTTT. It is translated as CASRTGTREKLFF.

The rearrangement uses TRBV15 and TRBJ2-7; D may match TRBD1 or TRBD2 (6 bases each). The ends were cut back, 4 bases at V and 1 base at J, with 14 bases in the middle. Looked up from germline, CDR1 is LNHNV and CDR2 is YYDKDF (reference sequence). This CDR3 spans 15 amino acids. In DNA, the CDR3 is TGTGCCACCAGCAACGAACAGGGAGGTTCCTACGAGCAGTACTTC. Translating it yields CATSNEQGGSYEQYF.

This clonotype was recorded many times. V is TRBV3-1 and J is TRBJ2-7; the D gene could be TRBD1 or TRBD2 (5 bases each). Trimming removed 0 bases at V and 12 bases at J, with 15 bases between. The CDR3 contains 13 residues. CDR1 and CDR2 (germline): LGHDT, YNNKEL (reference sequence). In nucleotides, the CDR3 is TGTGCCAGCAGCCAAGATGAGGGGCGGAATGCGTACTTC. This translates into CASSQDEGRNAYF.

A note on this clonotype: A read error is possible here, since a much larger clone lies one base away. The chain combines TRBV30 with TRBJ1-2; 8 bases align to TRBD1. CDR1 is GTSNPN and CDR2 is SVGIG in the germline V gene (reference sequence). This CDR3 comprises 14 residues. CDR3 residues: CARSLTGEGYGYTF. In DNA form, the CDR3 reads TGTGCCCGGAGTCTGACAGGGGAGGGTTATGGCTACACCTTC. Drawing the rest from reference TRBV30 and TRBJ1-2, the complete variable domain is SQTIHQWPATLVQPVGSPLSLECTVEGTSNPNLYWYRQAAGRGLQLLFYSVGIGQISSEVPQNLSASRPQDRQFILSSKKLLLSDSGFYLCARSLTGEGYGYTFGSGTRLTVV.